Listed here are 16 T cell receptor beta chains from one sample, sequenced in a study of blood T cell repertoires in COVID-19. The data were produced by immunoSEQ multiplex PCR, yet TCRdb's version contains in-frame clones alone and is incomplete. The table has 250,000 to 300,000 clones, 85% seen once. Sample: PBMCs or T cells enriched from blood (not recorded which). The receptors stem from a woman between 45 and 60 years old who had been exposed to COVID-19.

This clone was counted only a few times. This sequence joins TRBV11-2 and TRBJ2-5; 10 nucleotides agree with TRBD2. CDR3 size: 14 residues. V trimming: 3 bases; J trimming: 7 bases; junction bases outside the gene matches: 5. CDR1 is SGHAT and CDR2 is FQNNGV in the germline V gene. The CDR3 DNA reads TGTGCCAGCAGCTTCGGACTAGCGGAGGGGACCCAGTACTTC. Translation gives CASSFGLAEGTQYF.

The chain employs TRBV28 and TRBJ1-5; no definite D call. The CDR3 covers 14 residues. V dropped 3 bases and J dropped 4 bases, with 10 bases sitting between them. Looked up from germline, CDR1 is MDHEN and CDR2 is SYDVKM. CDR3 DNA: TGTGCCAGCAGTTTGGAGTCGACGAATCAGCCCCAGCATTTT. Its protein is CASSLESTNQPQHF.

The chain is built from TRBV6-2 or TRBV6-3 and TRBJ1-1; D is unclear. V was pared by 2 bases and J by 1 base, with 14 bases between. Per the germline V gene, CDR1 is MNHEY and CDR2 is SVGEGT. The CDR3 consists of 16 residues. The CDR3 reads CASSYGEGFENTEAFF. DNA for the CDR3: TGTGCCAGCAGTTACGGGGAGGGCTTTGAGAACACTGAAGCTTTCTTT.

The chain couples TRBV21-1 to TRBJ2-7; the table calls TRBD2, which could not be checked here. TRBV21-1 is deemed a pseudogene. The CDR3 sequence is 14 residues long. The DNA for the CDR3 is TGTGCCAGCCAGGAGGCGGAGAGCTCCTACGAGCAGTACTTC. Its translation: CASQEAESSYEQYF.

The chain carries TRBV7-8 and TRBJ2-1, with 7 bases that match TRBD2. The germline V gene has CDR1 SGHVS and CDR2 FQNEAQ. J was trimmed by 0 bases and V by 5 bases; bases with no gene match: 10. CDR3 length: 17 amino acids. CDR3 in amino acids: CASSLYRRGSSYNEQFF. For the CDR3, the DNA is TGTGCCAGCAGCCTGTACCGGCGGGGGAGCTCCTACAATGAGCAGTTCTTC.

The chain is built from TRBV1 and TRBJ2-5; TRBD2 is the table's D call, not checked against the DNA. TRBV1 is an annotated pseudogene. The CDR3 contains 16 residues. CDR3 sequence reads: CTSSHQLAGDRETQYF. CDR3 coding DNA: TGCACCAGCAGCCACCAACTAGCGGGGGATCGGGAGACCCAGTACTTC.

J is TRBJ2-2 and V is TRBV15, with D perhaps matching TRBD2 (6 bases). Deletions cut 3 bases from V and 2 bases from J, with 10 bases between. Germline V gene data show CDR1 as LNHNV and CDR2 as YYDKDF (reference sequence). The CDR3 is made up of 15 amino acids. The CDR3 nucleotides are TGTGCCACCAGCAGCGGGGGACCTAACACCGGGGAGCTGTTTTTT. Its translation is CATSSGGPNTGELFF.

This chain joins TRBV28 and TRBJ1-1; 8 nucleotides match TRBD1. The ends lost 5 bases at V and 5 bases at J; junction bases unmatched: 10. The CDR3 sequence is 15 residues long. Per germline, CDR1 MDHEN and CDR2 SYDVKM. As DNA, the CDR3 is TGTGCCAGCAGTCCGCAGGGGGCCGGCAGGACTGAAGCTTTCTTT. It encodes CASSPQGAGRTEAFF. Filled out from reference TRBV28 and TRBJ1-1, the complete variable domain reads DVKVTQSSRYLVKRTGEKVFLECVQDMDHENMFWYRQDPGLGLRLIYFSYDVKMKEKGDIPEGYSVSREKKERFSLILESASTNQTSMYLCASSPQGAGRTEAFFGQGTRLTVV.

This chain links TRBV2 with TRBJ2-4; D uncertain. Germline V CDR1 and CDR2: SNHLY, FYNNEI. Trimming took off 4 bases at V and 4 bases at J, with 14 bases between the two ends. The CDR3 contains 15 residues. The CDR3 sequence is CASSGEARMKNIQYF. The CDR3 DNA reads as TGTGCCAGCAGTGGAGAAGCCCGAATGAAAAACATTCAGTACTTC. Supplemented by reference TRBV2 and TRBJ2-4, the full variable domain reads EPEVTQTPSHQVTQMGQEVILRCVPISNHLYFYWYRQILGQKVEFLVSFYNNEISEKSEIFDDQFSVERPDGSNFTLKIRSTKLEDSAMYFCASSGEARMKNIQYFGAGTRLSVL.

The J gene is TRBJ2-3, the V gene TRBV7-9; D might be TRBD2 (5 bases). The CDR3 is 15 amino acids. In germline, CDR1 is SEHNR, CDR2 FQNEAQ (reference sequence). The V and J ends lost 5 bases and 0 bases respectively, with 12 bases between them. CDR3 loop: CASSPDRTSTDTQYF. In DNA form, the CDR3 reads TGTGCCAGCAGCCCAGATAGGACTAGCACAGATACGCAGTATTTT.

The chain joins TRBV5-5 to TRBJ2-6; D is perhaps TRBD2 (5 bases). V was cut by 7 bases and J by 4 bases, with 24 bases left in between. This CDR3 comprises 18 residues. Per germline, CDR1 SGHKS and CDR2 YYEKEE (reference sequence). The CDR3 sequence is CASRRSGTLMPGANVLTF. The CDR3 DNA reads as TGTGCCAGCCGGAGGTCGGGCACCCTAATGCCCGGGGCCAACGTCCTGACTTTC.

This rearrangement joins TRBV19 to TRBJ1-1; TRBD1 matches 8 bases. Per germline, CDR1 LNHDA and CDR2 SQIVND (reference sequence). Trimming at V came to 4 bases and at J to 5 bases, leaving 9 bases not matched to a gene. This CDR3 contains 15 residues. The CDR3 is CASSTTGGRRTEAFF. The DNA for the CDR3 is TGTGCCAGTAGTACAACAGGGGGTCGTCGGACTGAAGCTTTCTTT.

This chain uses TRBV10-3 with TRBJ1-2; D uncertain. The V end lost 10 bases, the J end lost 2 bases, and 11 bases lay between the germline ends. Germline V gene sequence: CDR1 ENHRY, CDR2 SYGVKD. The CDR3 is made up of 12 amino acids. The CDR3 protein is CATTDGNYGYTF. For the CDR3, the DNA is TGTGCCACGACTGATGGGAACTATGGCTACACCTTC.

The genes are TRBV24-1 and TRBJ1-5, with 8 bases aligning to TRBD1. CDR1 and CDR2 from the germline V gene are KGHDR and SFDVKD. J was trimmed by 3 bases and V by 9 bases; bases with no gene match: 6. The CDR3 is 14 amino acids. The CDR3 reads CATSQGAVNQPQHF. In nucleotides, the CDR3 is TGTGCCACCTCCCAGGGGGCCGTCAATCAGCCCCAGCATTTT.

V is TRBV30 and J is TRBJ2-7; no definite D call. The CDR3 has 12 residues. Germline CDR1 and CDR2: GTSNPN and SVGIG (reference sequence). Trimming shortened V by 5 bases and J by 1 base, and 9 bases separated the two germline ends. CDR3 DNA: TGTGCCTGGGAGACACCGTCCTACGAGCAGTACTTC. Translated: CAWETPSYEQYF.

This chain links TRBV5-1 with TRBJ1-2; the D gene is possibly TRBD1 (5 bases). Germline V CDR1 and CDR2: SGHRS, YFSETQ. Trimming took 4 bases from V and 4 from J, leaving 17 bases between them. The CDR3 runs to 15 residues. For the CDR3, the DNA is TGCGCCAGCAGCCTTTCCACGGGGACTTTCTATGGCTACACCTTC. This codes for CASSLSTGTFYGYTF.